Listed below are T cell receptor beta chains from one sample, sequenced in a study of shared clonotypes between healthy human individuals. Assay used: immunoSEQ multiplex PCR; TCRdb lists only in-frame clones, some missing. This table has approximately 500,000 clones, 90% to 97% appearing once. Sequencing was performed on naive CD4+ T cells sorted from blood. These receptors came from a woman aged 25 to 39 in good health. CDR3s include the opening cysteine and the closing phenylalanine or tryptophan. The D gene is left open where the match is weak. Size tells how often a clone was seen (once, few, many) or the class of an expanded clone, and some rows leave it out.

CDR3 DNA	CDR3 protein	V gene	J gene	D gene	clone size
TGCGCCAGCAGTTTTATCGCACAAAGTCGGGCCAACGTCCTGACTTTC	CASSFIAQSRANVLTF	TRBV10-1	TRBJ2-6	NA	NA
TGTGCCACCAGCAGAGATGGGGCGGTTACCACCTCCTACGAGCAGTACTTC	CATSRDGAVTTSYEQYF	TRBV15	TRBJ2-7	NA	NA
TGTGCCAGCAGTACCGGGACGGAGAACACTGAAGCTTTCTTT	CASSTGTENTEAFF	TRBV2	TRBJ1-1	NA	NA
TGTGCCAGCAGCCAAGGTCCTAGCGGGACCTCCTACAATGAGCAGTTCTTC	CASSQGPSGTSYNEQFF	TRBV14	TRBJ2-1	TRBD2	NA
TGCGCCAGCAGGGATGGGTTGAACACTGAAGCTTTCTTT	CASRDGLNTEAFF	TRBV5-1	TRBJ1-1	NA	NA
TGCGCCAGCAGCTTGGATCCGGGCCGGGGCACTGAAGCTTTCTTT	CASSLDPGRGTEAFF	TRBV5-1	TRBJ1-1	NA	NA
TGTGCCAGCTTAAGTCTAGCGGGCTCCTACAATGAGCAGTTCTTC	CASLSLAGSYNEQFF	TRBV2	TRBJ2-1	TRBD2	NA
TGTGCCAGCAGTAAACCGACAGGGATGGCTTTCTTT	CASSKPTGMAFF	TRBV28	TRBJ1-1	TRBD1	NA
TGTGCCAGCAGTTCCCCGGGGGCTCGGGTGGGGGAGCAGTACTTC	CASSSPGARVGEQYF	TRBV28	TRBJ2-7	NA	NA
TGTGCCAGCAGTTACGGAGTGTACGATTCACCCCTCCACTTT	CASSYGVYDSPLHF	TRBV6-5	TRBJ1-6	NA	once
TGCGCCAGCAGTCAGGGTCAGCCCCAGCATTTT	CASSQGQPQHF	TRBV23-1	TRBJ1-5	NA	NA